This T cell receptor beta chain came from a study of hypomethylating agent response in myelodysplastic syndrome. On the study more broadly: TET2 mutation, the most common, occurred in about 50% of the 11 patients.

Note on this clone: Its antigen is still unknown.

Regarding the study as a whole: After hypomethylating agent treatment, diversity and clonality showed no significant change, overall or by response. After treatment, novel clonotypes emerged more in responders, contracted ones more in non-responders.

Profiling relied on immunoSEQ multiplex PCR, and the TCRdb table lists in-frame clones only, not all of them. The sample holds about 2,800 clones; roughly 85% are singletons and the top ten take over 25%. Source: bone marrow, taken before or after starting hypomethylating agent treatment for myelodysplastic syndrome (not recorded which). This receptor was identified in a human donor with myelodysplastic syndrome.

The DNA of the CDR3 is TGCGCCAGCAGCTTTGCAGGTGCGAGTGAAAAACTGTTTTTT. It is translated as CASSFAGASEKLFF. The V and J genes are TRBV5-1 and TRBJ1-4; no reliable D call. Germline V gene sequence: CDR1 SGHRS, CDR2 YFSETQ. V was trimmed by 2 bases and J by 7 bases, leaving 12 bases between them. This CDR3 comprises 14 residues.